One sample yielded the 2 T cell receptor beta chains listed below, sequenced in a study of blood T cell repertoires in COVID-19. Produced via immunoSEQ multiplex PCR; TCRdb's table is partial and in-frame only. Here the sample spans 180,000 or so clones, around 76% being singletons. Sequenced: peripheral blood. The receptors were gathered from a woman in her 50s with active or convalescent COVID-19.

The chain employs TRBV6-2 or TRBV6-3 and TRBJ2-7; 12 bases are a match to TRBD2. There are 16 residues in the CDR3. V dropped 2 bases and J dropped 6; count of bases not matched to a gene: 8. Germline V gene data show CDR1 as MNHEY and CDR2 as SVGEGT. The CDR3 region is CASSYRSASGRAEQYF. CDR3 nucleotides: TGTGCCAGCAGTTACCGCTCGGCTAGCGGGAGGGCCGAGCAGTACTTC.

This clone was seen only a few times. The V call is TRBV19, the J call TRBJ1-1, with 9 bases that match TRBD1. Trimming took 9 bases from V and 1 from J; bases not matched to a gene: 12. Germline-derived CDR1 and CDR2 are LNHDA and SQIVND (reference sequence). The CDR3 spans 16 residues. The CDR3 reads CARTRDREGRNTEAFF. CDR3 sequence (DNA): TGTGCCAGAACCCGGGACAGGGAAGGGCGGAACACTGAAGCTTTCTTT.